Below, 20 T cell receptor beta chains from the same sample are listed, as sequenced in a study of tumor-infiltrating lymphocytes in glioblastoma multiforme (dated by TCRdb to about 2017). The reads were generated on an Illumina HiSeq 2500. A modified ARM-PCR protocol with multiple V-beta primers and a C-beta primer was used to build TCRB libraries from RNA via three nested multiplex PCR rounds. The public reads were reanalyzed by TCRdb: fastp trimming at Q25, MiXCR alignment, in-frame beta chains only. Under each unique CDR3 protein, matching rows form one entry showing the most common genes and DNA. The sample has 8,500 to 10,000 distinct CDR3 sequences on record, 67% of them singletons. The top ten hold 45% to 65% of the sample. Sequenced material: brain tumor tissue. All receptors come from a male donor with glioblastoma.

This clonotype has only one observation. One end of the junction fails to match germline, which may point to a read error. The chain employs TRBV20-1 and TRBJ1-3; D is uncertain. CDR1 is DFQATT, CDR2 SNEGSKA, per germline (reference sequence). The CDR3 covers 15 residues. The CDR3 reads CSARSRDYSGNTLYF. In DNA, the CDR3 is TGCAGTGCTCGAAGTAGGGATTACTCTGGAAACACCTTATATTTC.

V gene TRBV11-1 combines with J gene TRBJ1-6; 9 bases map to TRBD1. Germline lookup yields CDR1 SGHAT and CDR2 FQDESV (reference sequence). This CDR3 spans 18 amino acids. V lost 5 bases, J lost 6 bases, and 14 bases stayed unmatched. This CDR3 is CASSQATGGRHANSPLHF. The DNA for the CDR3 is TGTGCCAGCAGCCAGGCGACAGGGGGACGCCATGCTAATTCACCCCTCCACTTT.

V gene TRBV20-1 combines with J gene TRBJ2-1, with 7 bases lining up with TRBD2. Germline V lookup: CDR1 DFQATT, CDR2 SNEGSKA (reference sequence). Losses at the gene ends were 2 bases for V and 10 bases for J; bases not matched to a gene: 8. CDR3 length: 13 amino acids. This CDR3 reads CSARSPSGDEQFF. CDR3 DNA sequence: TGCAGTGCTAGATCCCCTAGCGGAGACGAGCAGTTCTTC.

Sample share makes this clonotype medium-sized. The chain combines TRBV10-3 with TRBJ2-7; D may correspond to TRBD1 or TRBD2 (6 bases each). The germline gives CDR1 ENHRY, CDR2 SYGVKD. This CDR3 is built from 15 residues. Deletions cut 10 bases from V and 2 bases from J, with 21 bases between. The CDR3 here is CATTLEGGNTYEQYF. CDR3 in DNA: TGTGCCACCACACTGGAGGGGGGAAACACCTACGAGCAGTACTTC.

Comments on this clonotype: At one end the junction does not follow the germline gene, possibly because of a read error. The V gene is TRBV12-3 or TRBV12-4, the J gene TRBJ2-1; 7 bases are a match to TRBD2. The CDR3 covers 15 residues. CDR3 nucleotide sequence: TGTGCCAGCAGCTCCGGGGAGGGGATTTGGGATGAGCGGTTCTTC. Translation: CASSSGEGIWDERFF.

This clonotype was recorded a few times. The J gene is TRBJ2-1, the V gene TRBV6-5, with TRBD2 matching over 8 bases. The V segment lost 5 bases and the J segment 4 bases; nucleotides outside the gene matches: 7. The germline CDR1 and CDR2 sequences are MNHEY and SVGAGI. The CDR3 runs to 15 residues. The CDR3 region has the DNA TGTGCCAGCAGTCCTCTAGCGGGTCAATACAATGAGCAGTTCTTC. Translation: CASSPLAGQYNEQFF.

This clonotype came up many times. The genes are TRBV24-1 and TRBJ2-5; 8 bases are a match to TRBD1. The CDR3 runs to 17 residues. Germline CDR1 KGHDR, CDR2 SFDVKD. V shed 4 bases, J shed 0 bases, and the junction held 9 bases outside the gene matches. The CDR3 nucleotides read TGTGCCACCAGTGACCCAACAGGGGGAATAGACCAAGAGACCCAGTACTTC. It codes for CATSDPTGGIDQETQYF.

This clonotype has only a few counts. The CDR3 coding sequence is TGTGCCAGCAGCTCTGGGGCCAACGTCCTGACTTTC. Translating gives CASSSGANVLTF. The chain is built from TRBV6-5 and TRBJ2-6; D gene unclear. CDR3 size: 12 residues. Germline V gene data show CDR1 as MNHEY and CDR2 as SVGAGI. Trimming shortened V by 6 bases and J by 0 bases, and 0 bases separated the two germline ends.

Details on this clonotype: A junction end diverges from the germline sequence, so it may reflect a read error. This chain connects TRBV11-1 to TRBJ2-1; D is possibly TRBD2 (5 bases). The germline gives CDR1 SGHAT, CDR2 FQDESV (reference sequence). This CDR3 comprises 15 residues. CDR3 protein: CASSPEVGPGNEQFF. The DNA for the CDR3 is TGTGCGAGCAGCCCGGAGGTAGGGCCTGGCAATGAGCAGTTCTTC. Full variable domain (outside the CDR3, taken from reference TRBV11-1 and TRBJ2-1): EAEVAQSPRYKITEKSQAVAFWCDPISGHATLYWYRQILGQGPELLVQFQDESVVDDSQLPKDRFSAERLKGVDSTLKIQPAELGDSAMYLCASSPEVGPGNEQFFGPGTRLTVL.

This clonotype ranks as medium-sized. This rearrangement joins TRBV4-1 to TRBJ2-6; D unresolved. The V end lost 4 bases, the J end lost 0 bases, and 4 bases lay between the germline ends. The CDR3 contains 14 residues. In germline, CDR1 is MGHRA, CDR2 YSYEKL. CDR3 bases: TGCGCCAGCAGCCTCGACTCTGGGGCCAACGTCCTGACTTTC. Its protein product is CASSLDSGANVLTF.

In nucleotides, the CDR3 is TGTGCCAGTGAGACTGGCGGGAAGGAGACCCAGTACTTC. Its protein is CASETGGKETQYF. The J gene is TRBJ2-5, the V gene TRBV6-5; maybe TRBD2 (6 bases). Looked up from germline, CDR1 is MNHEY and CDR2 is SVGAGI. The CDR3 consists of 13 residues. Trimming stripped 9 bases from V and 5 bases from J, with 16 bases between.

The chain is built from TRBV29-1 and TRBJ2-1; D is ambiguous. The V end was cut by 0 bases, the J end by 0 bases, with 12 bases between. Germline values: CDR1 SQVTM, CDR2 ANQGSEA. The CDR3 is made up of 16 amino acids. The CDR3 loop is CSVEDQSRRSYNEQFF. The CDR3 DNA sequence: TGCAGCGTTGAAGATCAAAGCCGTCGCTCCTACAATGAGCAGTTCTTC.

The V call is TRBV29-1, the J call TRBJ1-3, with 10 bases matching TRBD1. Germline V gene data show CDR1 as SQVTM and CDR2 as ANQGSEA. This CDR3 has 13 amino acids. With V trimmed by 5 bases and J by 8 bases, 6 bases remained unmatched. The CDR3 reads CSVPRQGADTIYF. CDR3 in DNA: TGCAGCGTTCCCCGACAGGGGGCGGACACCATATATTTT.

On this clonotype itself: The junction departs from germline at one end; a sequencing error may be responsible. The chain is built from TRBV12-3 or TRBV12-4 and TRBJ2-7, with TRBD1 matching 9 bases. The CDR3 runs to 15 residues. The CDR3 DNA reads TGTGACAGCACCCCGACAGGGGGACAAACATACGAGCAGTACTTC. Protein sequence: CDSTPTGGQTYEQYF.

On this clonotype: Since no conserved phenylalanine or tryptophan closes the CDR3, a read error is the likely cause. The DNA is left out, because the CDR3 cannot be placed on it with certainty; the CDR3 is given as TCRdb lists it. CDR3: CSARGRGSVNSPLHS. The chain employs TRBV20-1 and TRBJ1-6. Per the germline V gene, CDR1 is DFQATT and CDR2 is SNEGSKA (reference sequence). Termini included, the CDR3 measures 15 amino acids.

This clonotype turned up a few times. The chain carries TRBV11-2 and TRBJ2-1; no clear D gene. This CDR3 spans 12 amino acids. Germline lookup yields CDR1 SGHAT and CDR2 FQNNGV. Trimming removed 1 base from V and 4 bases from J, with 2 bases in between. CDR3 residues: CASSLGYNEQFF. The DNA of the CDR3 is TGTGCCAGCAGCTTAGGTTACAATGAGCAGTTCTTC.

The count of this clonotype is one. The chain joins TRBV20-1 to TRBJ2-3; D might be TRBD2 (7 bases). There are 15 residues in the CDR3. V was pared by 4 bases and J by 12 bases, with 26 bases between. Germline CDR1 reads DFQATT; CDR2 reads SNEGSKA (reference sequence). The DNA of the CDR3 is TGCAGTGCTAATAGGGGGAGGGGATTACCAGATAGTCAGTATTTT. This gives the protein CSANRGRGLPDSQYF.

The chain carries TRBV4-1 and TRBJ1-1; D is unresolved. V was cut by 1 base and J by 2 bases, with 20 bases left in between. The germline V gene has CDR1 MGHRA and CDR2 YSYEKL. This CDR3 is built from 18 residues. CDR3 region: CASSQGTSIAGPNTEAFF. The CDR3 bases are TGCGCCAGCAGCCAAGGTACCTCCATAGCCGGGCCAAACACTGAAGCTTTCTTT.

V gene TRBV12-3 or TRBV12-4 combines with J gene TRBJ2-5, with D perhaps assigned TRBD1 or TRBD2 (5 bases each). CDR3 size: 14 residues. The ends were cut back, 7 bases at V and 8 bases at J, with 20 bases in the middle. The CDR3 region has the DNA TGTGCCAGCACCCTAGACGGGACCGTGGGTACCCAGTACTTC. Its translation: CASTLDGTVGTQYF.

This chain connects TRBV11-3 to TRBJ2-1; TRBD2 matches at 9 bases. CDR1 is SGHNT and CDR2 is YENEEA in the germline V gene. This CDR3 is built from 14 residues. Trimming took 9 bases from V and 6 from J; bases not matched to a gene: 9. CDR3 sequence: CASPSGMASNEQFF. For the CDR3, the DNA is TGTGCCAGTCCTAGCGGGATGGCCTCCAATGAGCAGTTCTTC.